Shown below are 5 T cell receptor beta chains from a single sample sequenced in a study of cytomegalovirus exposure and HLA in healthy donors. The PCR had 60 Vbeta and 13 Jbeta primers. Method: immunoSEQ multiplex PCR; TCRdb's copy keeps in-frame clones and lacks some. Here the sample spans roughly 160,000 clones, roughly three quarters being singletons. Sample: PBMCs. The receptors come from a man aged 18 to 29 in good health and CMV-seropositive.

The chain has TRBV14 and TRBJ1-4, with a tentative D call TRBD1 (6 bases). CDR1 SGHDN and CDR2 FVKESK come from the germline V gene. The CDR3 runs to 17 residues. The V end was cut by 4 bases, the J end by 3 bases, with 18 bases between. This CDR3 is CASSLQTHRAPNEKLFF. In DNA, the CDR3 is TGTGCCAGCAGCCTCCAAACGCACAGGGCTCCTAATGAAAAACTGTTTTTT.

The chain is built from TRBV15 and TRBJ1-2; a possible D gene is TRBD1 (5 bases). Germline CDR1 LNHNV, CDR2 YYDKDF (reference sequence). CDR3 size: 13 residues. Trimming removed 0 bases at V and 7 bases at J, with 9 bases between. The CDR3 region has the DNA TGTGCCACCAGCAGAGACAGGAGGGGTGGCTACACCTTC. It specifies CATSRDRRGGYTF.

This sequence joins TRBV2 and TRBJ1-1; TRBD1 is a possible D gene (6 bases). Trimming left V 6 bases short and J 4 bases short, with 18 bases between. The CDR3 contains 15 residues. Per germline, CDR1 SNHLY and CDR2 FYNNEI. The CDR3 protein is CASSTIGTKSTEAFF. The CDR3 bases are TGTGCCAGCAGCACGATCGGGACAAAGAGCACTGAAGCTTTCTTT.

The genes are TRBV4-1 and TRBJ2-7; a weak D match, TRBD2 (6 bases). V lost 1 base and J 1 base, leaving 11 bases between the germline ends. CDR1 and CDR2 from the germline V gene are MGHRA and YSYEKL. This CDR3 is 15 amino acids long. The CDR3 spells CASSQAYGGSYEQYF. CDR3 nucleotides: TGCGCCAGCAGCCAAGCCTACGGGGGATCCTACGAGCAGTACTTC.

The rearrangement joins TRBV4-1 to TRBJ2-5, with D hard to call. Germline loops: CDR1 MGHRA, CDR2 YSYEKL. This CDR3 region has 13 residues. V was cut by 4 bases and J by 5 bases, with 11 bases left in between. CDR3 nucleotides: TGCGCCAGCAGCCCCCAGGTGAAGGAGACCCAGTACTTC. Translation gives CASSPQVKETQYF.